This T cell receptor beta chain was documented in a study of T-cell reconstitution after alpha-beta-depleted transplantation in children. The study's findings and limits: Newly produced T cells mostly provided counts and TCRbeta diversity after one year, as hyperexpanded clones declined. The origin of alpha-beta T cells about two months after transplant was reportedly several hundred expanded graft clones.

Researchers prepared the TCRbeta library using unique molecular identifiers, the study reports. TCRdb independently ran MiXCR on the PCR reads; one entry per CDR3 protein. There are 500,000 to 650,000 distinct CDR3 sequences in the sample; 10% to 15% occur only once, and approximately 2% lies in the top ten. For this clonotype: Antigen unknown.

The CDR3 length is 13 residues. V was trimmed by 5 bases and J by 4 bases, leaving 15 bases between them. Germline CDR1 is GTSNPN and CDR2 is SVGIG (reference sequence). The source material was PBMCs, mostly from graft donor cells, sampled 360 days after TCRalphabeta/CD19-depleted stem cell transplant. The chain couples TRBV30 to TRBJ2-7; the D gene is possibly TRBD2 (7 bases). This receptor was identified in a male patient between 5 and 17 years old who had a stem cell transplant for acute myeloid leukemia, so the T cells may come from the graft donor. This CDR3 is CAWALGGGYEQYF. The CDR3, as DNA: TGTGCCTGGGCCCTAGGGGGGGGATACGAGCAGTACTTC.